The clone carrying this T cell receptor beta chain was recorded at least ten times. The target antigen is unknown. TCRdb ran MiXCR on the 5' RACE reads and lists one entry per CDR3 protein. The sample lists some 32,000 distinct CDR3 sequences, 4.4% seen once, with around 45% in the top ten. This entry belongs to a study of T cells after yellow fever vaccination. General observations from the study: Reappearance after the booster was seen for most primary-vaccination clones, at 95% to 97% CD4 and around 90% CD8.

The receptor was derived from a man aged 25 to 45 who received the YFV17D yellow fever vaccine. The material was CD8+ T cells sorted from PBMCs, obtained 5 days after the yellow fever booster vaccination.

CDR3 in DNA: TGTGCCAGCCAGTATGAGTCTGGGGCCAACGTCCTGACTTTC. Its translation is CASQYESGANVLTF. J is TRBJ2-6 and V is TRBV28; D is unclear. In germline, CDR1 is MDHEN, CDR2 SYDVKM. This CDR3 is 14 amino acids long. The V end lost 8 bases, the J end lost 1 base, and 9 bases lay between the germline ends.